The clone carrying this T cell receptor (beta chain) showed up many times. Its specificity is unknown. Building of the TCR beta libraries involved iRepertoire HTBI primers and Arm-PCR of CDR3 regions. Original analysis: Samples revealed approximately 60 TRBV and 11 to 15 TRBJ segments. TCRdb re-analysed the multiplex PCR reads in MiXCR, keeping a single row per CDR3 protein. The V and J calls follow TCRdb's processing rather than the paper's. Of 350,000 to 500,000 distinct CDR3 sequences listed, 16% were seen once; the top ten hold approximately 12%. V was clipped by 3 bases and J by 2 bases, with 8 bases between them. Germline V CDR1 and CDR2: MDHEN, SYDVKM. This CDR3 is built from 14 residues. The sample is drawn from a study of regulatory T cells in long-lasting Graves disease. Time point indicated: newly diagnosed GD, antithyroid drugs for less than 3 months. TCR sequences were obtained from RNA taken from PBMCs.

The study, taken as a whole, reports: Shared public clonotypes totalled 2,741 in persistent patients, compared with about 990 in new patients.

This sample was also put to use in a study of T cells in Graves' hyperthyroidism and ophthalmopathy. As that report states: Every diagnosis used clinical symptoms, serum thyroxine and TRAb, thyroid ultrasound and orbital computed tomography.

The clonotype comes from a woman in her twenties or thirties with Graves disease. Sequencing was performed on peripheral blood mononuclear cells (PBMCs), taken at new diagnosis, from a patient treated with antithyroid drugs. V gene TRBV28 combines with J gene TRBJ2-1; D is unclear. CDR3 sequence (DNA): TGTGCCAGCAGTTTCGAGTTGGCCTACAATGAGCAGTTCTTC. This encodes CASSFELAYNEQFF.